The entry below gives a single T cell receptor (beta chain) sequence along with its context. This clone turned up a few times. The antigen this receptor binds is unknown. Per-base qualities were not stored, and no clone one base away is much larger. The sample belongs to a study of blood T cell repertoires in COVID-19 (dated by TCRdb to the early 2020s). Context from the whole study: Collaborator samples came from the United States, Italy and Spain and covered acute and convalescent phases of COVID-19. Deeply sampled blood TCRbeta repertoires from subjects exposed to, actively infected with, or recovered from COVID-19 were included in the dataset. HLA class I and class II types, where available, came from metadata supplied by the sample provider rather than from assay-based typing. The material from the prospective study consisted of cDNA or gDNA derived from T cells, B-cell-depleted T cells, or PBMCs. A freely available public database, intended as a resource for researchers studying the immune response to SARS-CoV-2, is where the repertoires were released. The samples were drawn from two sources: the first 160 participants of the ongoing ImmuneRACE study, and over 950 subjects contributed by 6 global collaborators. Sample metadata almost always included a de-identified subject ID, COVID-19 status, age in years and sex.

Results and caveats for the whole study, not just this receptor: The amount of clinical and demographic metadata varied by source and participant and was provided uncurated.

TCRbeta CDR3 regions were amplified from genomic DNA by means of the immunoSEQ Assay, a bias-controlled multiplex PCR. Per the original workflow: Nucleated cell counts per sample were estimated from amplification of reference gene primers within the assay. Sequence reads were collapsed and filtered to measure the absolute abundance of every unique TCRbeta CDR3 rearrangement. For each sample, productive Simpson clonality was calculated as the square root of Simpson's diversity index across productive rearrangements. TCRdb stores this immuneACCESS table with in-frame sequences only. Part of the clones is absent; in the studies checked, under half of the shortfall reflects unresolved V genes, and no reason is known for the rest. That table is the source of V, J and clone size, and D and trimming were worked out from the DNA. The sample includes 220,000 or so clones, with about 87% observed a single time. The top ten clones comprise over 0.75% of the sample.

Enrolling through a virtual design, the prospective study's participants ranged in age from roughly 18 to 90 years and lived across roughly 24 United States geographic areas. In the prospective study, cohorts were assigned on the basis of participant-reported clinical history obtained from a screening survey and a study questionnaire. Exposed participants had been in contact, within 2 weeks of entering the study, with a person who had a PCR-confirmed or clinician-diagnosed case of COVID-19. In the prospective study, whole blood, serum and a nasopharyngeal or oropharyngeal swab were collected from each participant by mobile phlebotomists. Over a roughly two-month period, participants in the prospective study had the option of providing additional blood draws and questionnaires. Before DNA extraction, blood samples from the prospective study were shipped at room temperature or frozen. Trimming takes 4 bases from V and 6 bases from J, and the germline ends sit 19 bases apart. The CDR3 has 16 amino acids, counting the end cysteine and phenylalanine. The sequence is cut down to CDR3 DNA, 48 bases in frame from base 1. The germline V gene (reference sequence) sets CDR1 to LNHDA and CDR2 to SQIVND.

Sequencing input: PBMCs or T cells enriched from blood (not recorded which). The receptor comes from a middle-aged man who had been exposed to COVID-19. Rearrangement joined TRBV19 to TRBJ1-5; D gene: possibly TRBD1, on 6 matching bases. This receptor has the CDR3 CASSTTTGLRGQPQHF. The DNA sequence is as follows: TGTGCCAGTAGTACCACCACAGGGTTACGCGGTCAGCCCCAGCATTTT.